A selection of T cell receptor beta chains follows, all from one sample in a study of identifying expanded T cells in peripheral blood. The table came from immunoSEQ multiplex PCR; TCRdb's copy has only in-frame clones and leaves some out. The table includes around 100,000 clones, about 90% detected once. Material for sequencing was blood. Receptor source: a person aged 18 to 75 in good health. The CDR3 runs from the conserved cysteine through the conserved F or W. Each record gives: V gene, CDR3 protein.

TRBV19 CASSDRGWGYTF
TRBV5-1 CASSTGLASDTQYF
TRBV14 CASSQGTRGTYEQYF
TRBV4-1 CASSQYPDREGDTQYF
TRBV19 CATQLDSPSNQPQHF
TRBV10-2 CASSHGQGVQPQHF
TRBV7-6 CASSMGQGGGYTF
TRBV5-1 CASSAEPPGQKNEKLFF
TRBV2 CATTSGPSYEQYF
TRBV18 CASSPNAGTGDNEQFF
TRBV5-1 CASTKLRDRNTEAFF
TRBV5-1 CASSLEQGGEKLFF
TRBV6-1 CASSGGWGLQNTEAFF
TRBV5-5 CASSLRFSGGTSNQPQHF
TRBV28 CASSRGGPSYEQYF
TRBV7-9 CASTPPRGEQFF
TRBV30 CAWSVSQETQYF
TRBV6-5 CASRQKPGHMNGYTF
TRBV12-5 CASGPKRGGSYNEQFF
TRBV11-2 CASSSFPRVSDTQYF
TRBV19 CASSIGGISAEAFF
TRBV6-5 CASSSTDRNTEAFF
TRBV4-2 CASSQAGGRLDTQYF
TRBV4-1 CASSQGLTSVQFF
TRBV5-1 CASSLGGRLPDTEQFF
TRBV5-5 CASSLRWEDRTNEKLFF
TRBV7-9 CASSKGTGAEQAFF
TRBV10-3 CAGSGTGSSYEQYF
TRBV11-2 CASSTGAWNEQFF
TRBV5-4 CASSPGQGAGGTEAFF
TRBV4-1 CASSQTGQGNYGYTF
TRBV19 CASSMQASSLNQPQHF
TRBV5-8 CASSAGQRINQPQHF